The present T cell receptor (beta chain) was sequenced within a study of cytomegalovirus exposure and HLA in healthy donors. Whole-study results and caveats: Common viral pathogens (according to a later analysis) appeared linked to several of the most significant clusters.

Turning to this clone: Its specificity is unknown.

V lost 4 bases to trimming and J lost 3 bases; unmatched junction nucleotides: 5. CDR1 is SGDLS, CDR2 YYNGEE, per germline. CDR3 size: 16 residues. The PCR employed 60 Vbeta primers together with 13 Jbeta primers. TCRdb keeps only in-frame clones here, not all; method: immunoSEQ multiplex PCR. Here the sample spans 180,000 or so clones, approximately 59% being singletons. The chain combines TRBV9 with TRBJ2-1; 12 bases map to TRBD2. The sequencing input was PBMCs. The TCR sequence derives from a middle-aged man in good health and CMV-seronegative. CDR3 DNA: TGTGCCAGCAGCCGGACTAGCGGGACCCACTACAATGAGCAGTTCTTC. It codes for CASSRTSGTHYNEQFF.